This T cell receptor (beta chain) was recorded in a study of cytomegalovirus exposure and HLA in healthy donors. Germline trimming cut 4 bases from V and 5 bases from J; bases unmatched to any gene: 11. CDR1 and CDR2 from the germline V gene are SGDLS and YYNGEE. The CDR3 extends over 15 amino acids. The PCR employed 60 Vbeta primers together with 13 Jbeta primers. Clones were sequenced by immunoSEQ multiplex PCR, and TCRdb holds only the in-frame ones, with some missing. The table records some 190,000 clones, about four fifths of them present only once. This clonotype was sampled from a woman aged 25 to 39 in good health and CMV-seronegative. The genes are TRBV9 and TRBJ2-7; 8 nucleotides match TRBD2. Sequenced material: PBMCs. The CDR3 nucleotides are TGTGCCAGCAGCTCCCGGACTAGCTTGGGCAACGAGCAGTACTTC. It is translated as CASSSRTSLGNEQYF. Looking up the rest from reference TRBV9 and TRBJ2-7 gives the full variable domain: DSGVTQTPKHLITATGQRVTLRCSPRSGDLSVYWYQQSLDQGLQFLIQYYNGEERAKGNILERFSAQQFPDLHSELNLSSLELGDSALYFCASSSRTSLGNEQYFGPGTRLTVT.